The present TCR beta chain was sequenced within a study of cytomegalovirus exposure and HLA in healthy donors. The wider study: Earlier sequencing of 150 million to 200 million T cells yielded around 120 million unique TCR beta sequences. Findings and limits, study-wide: CMV antigen specificity of three CMV-associated chains was confirmed in vitro. Whilst most TCR sequences proved rare, a subset of public TCRs occurred across many donors.

This clone was seen a single time. Antigen unknown. An end of the junction differs from the germline gene, which may be a read error. The identical CDR3 is also encoded by other nucleotide sequences in the sample. CDR1 and CDR2 from the germline V gene are MNHEY and SVGAGI. The CDR3 consists of 12 residues. PCR involved 60 Vbeta and 13 Jbeta primers. The assay was immunoSEQ multiplex PCR, and TCRdb's table has in-frame clones only and misses some. The table includes 90,000 to 120,000 clones, 73% detected once. The receptor's source is a man under 40 in good health and CMV-seronegative. This chain links TRBV6-5 with TRBJ1-3, with D maybe TRBD1 (5 bases). Sequenced sample: PBMCs. The CDR3 DNA reads as TGTGCTAGCAGTTCGGAGGGGAACACCATATATTTT. It codes for CASSSEGNTIYF.